This entry describes one T cell receptor beta chain. Its matching antigen is unknown. The CDR3 length is 14 residues. The V and J ends lost 3 bases and 3 bases respectively, with 12 bases between them. The V gene's germline CDR1 is MNHNY and CDR2 SVGAGI (reference sequence). The sample comes from a study of graft-versus-host responses after intestinal transplantation. Overall study results and limits: Recipient-marrow GvH clones were detected, some having first appeared in ileum or blood.

Generated by immunoSEQ multiplex PCR, the TCRdb table keeps only in-frame clones and is missing some. Of around 120,000 clones listed, around nine tenths are singletons. The V call is TRBV6-6, the J call TRBJ2-7; D is unclear. Here the sequenced sample was unstimulated CD4+ T cells sorted from spleen or lymph node cells, taken before intestinal transplant. The receptor was isolated from a human donor who received an intestinal transplant. CDR3 DNA sequence: TGTGCCAGCAGTTATTCCCGGCAGGTCTACGAGCAGTACTTC. Its translation: CASSYSRQVYEQYF.